This T cell receptor (beta chain) emerged from a study of T cells in Graves' hyperthyroidism and ophthalmopathy. Overall study: Pretreatment peripheral blood was obtained at initial diagnosis.

Diagnostic assessment was based on clinical symptoms, serum thyroxine and TRAb, thyroid ultrasound and orbital computed tomography. It was RNA transcripts that yielded the amplified TCR beta CDR3 regions. Initially, a first-round RT-PCR of the TCR CDR3 employed the HTBI primer set. TCRdb fed the multiplex PCR reads into MiXCR, producing one record per CDR3 protein. The table records about 350,000 distinct CDR3 sequences, more than 11% of them present only once. Trimming removed 4 bases at V and 4 bases at J, with 10 bases between. This CDR3 comprises 13 residues. Germline CDR1 and CDR2: LGHDT and YNNKEL (reference sequence). This clonotype has ten or more counts.

The source material was blood. V usage is TRBV3-1 and J usage is TRBJ1-1; D is perhaps TRBD1 (5 bases). This sequence originates from a woman aged 30 to 39 with Graves' hyperthyroidism. CDR3: CASSRQGVTEAFF. The CDR3 DNA is TGTGCCAGCAGCCGCCAAGGGGTCACTGAAGCTTTCTTT.